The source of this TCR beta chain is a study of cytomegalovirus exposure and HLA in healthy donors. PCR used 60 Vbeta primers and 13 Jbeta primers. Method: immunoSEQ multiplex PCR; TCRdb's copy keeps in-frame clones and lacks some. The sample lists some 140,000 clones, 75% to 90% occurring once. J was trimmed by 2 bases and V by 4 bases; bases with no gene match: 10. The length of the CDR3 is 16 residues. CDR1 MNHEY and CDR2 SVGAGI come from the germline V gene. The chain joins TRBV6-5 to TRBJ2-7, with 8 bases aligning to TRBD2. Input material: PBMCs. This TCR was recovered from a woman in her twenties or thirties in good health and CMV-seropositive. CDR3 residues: CASSLAGMALPYEQYF. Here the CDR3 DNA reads TGTGCCAGCAGTTTAGCGGGGATGGCCTTACCCTACGAGCAGTACTTC.